Presented here are 3 T cell receptor beta chains from one specimen sequenced in a study of blood T cell repertoires in COVID-19. Clones were sequenced by immunoSEQ multiplex PCR, and TCRdb holds only the in-frame ones, with some missing. The sample includes about 320,000 clones, roughly 90% seen only once; the top ten take about 6.8%. The material sequenced was peripheral blood. These receptors originate from a man aged 18 to 30 who had recovered from COVID-19.

The chain combines TRBV6-5 with TRBJ2-3, with 9 bases identical to TRBD1. Looked up from germline, CDR1 is MNHEY and CDR2 is SVGAGI. Trimming took 7 bases from V and 3 from J; bases not matched to a gene: 8. This CDR3 has 15 residues. The CDR3 DNA reads TGTGCCAGCAAAGAAGGGACAGGGAGGACAGATACGCAGTATTTT. Protein sequence: CASKEGTGRTDTQYF.

In its sample, this clone was seen once. The V call is TRBV29-1, the J call TRBJ2-5; 14 bases are a match to TRBD2. The germline V gene has CDR1 SQVTM and CDR2 ANQGSEA. J lost 4 bases, V lost 6 bases, and 13 bases had no gene match. The length of the CDR3 is 17 residues. CDR3 in amino acids: CSVDRGLAGVAGETQYF. The CDR3 coding sequence is TGCAGCGTCGACCGGGGACTAGCGGGAGTTGCCGGAGAGACCCAGTACTTC. Drawing the rest from reference TRBV29-1 and TRBJ2-5, the complete variable domain is SAVISQKPSRDICQRGTSLTIQCQVDSQVTMMFWYRQQPGQSLTLIATANQGSEATYESGFVIDKFPISRPNLTFSTLTVSNMSPEDSSIYLCSVDRGLAGVAGETQYFGPGTRLLVL.

V is TRBV27 and J is TRBJ1-2; the D is unclear. The V gene's germline CDR1 is MNHEY and CDR2 SMNVEV (reference sequence). The CDR3 is 15 amino acids. Between the trimmed V and J ends, which lost 7 bases and 3 bases, there was a span of 18 bases. This CDR3 reads CASNLKPIKYYGYTF. The CDR3 DNA is TGTGCCAGCAACTTGAAGCCGATTAAGTACTATGGCTACACCTTC.